This T cell receptor (beta chain) was identified in a study of blood T cells in healthy people across ages. Study results and caveats: Total diversity from one million sequenced T cells was likely underestimated. Roughly linear age-related decline in beta diversity appeared, significant by age roughly 40.

About this clonotype itself: What it recognizes is unknown.

With a J-beta primer mix and a sample-barcoded 5' primer, a second PCR ran 7 to 11 cycles. The authors tagged each cDNA molecule using a template-switch adaptor with 12 random nucleotides. TCRdb reprocessed the 5' RACE reads via MiXCR and lists one record per CDR3 protein. The sample has approximately 820,000 distinct CDR3 sequences; roughly 44% are singletons. Germline-derived CDR1 and CDR2 are MNHEY and SMNVEV (reference sequence). This CDR3 comprises 18 residues. J lost 7 bases, V lost 5 bases, and 14 bases had no gene match. The authors isolated at least 6 million PBMCs per sample. V is TRBV27 and J is TRBJ1-4; TRBD1 matches 12 bases. The receptor comes from a man aged 55 to 69 in good health. Sequencing was carried out using blood. The CDR3 here is CASSETPGQGALGEKLFF. The DNA of the CDR3 is TGTGCCAGCAGTGAAACTCCGGGACAGGGGGCTCTTGGTGAAAAACTGTTTTTT.